The clone carrying this T cell receptor beta chain was counted a few times. Its antigen is not identified. These data originate in a study of shared clonotypes between healthy human individuals. The wider study: The cohort comprised a couple of women and a few men. Their ages spanned 18 to 49 years. General study results and limits: Sampling included only blood; tissue repertoires likely differ.

Every unsorted PBMC PCR replicate was loaded with roughly 0.3 ug DNA, approximately 29,000 T cell genomes. Under the authors' procedure: Filtering was not the same, since immunoSEQ gave junction-only sequences without quality scores. The repertoire was sequenced with immunoSEQ multiplex PCR; TCRdb's copy has only in-frame clones and lacks some. V and J calls and clone size are those listed in that table; D and trimming were worked out from the DNA. The data show around 480,000 clones, 75% to 80% seen once. The material sequenced was PBMCs. This clonotype was obtained from a woman aged 40 to 50 in good health. Some clones in this sample may be carry-over from other donors' samples.

The CDR3 protein is CASRGVPGANQPQHF. The CDR3 region has the DNA TGTGCCAGCCGGGGGGTACCCGGAGCAAATCAGCCCCAGCATTTT. The chain uses TRBV2 and TRBJ1-5; possible D gene TRBD1, 5 bases. V was pared by 8 bases and J by 4 bases, with 18 bases between. Germline V CDR1 and CDR2: SNHLY, FYNNEI. This CDR3 is 15 amino acids long.